What follows describes a single T cell receptor beta chain. The sample comes from a study of blood T cell repertoires in COVID-19. Method: immunoSEQ multiplex PCR; TCRdb's copy keeps in-frame clones and lacks some. The data contain a few hundred thousand clones, 89% of them singletons. There are 14 residues in the CDR3. CDR1 is MNHEY, CDR2 SMNVEV, per germline (reference sequence). The ends lost 6 bases at V and 4 bases at J; junction bases unmatched: 4. The sample consisted of peripheral blood. This chain joins TRBV27 and TRBJ1-1, with 11 bases aligning to TRBD1. The receptor was isolated from a woman younger than 45 with COVID-19, enrolled during active disease. The CDR3 spells CASSLGQGVTEAFF. In nucleotides, the CDR3 is TGTGCCAGCAGCTTGGGACAGGGGGTCACTGAAGCTTTCTTT.